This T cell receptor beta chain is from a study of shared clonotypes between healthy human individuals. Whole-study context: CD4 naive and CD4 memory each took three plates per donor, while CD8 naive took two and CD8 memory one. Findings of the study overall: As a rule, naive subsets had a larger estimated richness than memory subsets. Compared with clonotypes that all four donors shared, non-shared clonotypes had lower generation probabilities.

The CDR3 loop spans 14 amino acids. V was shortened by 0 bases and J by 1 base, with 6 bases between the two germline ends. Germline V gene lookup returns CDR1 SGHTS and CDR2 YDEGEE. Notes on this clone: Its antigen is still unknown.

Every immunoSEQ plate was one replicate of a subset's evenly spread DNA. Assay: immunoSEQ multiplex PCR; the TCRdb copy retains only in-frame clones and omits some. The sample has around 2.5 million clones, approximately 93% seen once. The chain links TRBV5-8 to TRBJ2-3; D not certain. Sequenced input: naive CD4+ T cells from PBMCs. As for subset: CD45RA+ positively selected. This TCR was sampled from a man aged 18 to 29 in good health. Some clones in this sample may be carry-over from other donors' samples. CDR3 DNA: TGTGCCAGCAGCTTGGTGTCACGCACAGATACGCAGTATTTT. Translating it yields CASSLVSRTDTQYF.